This TCR beta chain originates from a study of identical twins. Study-wide findings and caveats: For cord blood, abundant beta clonotypes had fewer insertions, unlike memory repertoires, which showed none.

V lost 2 bases and J 7 bases, leaving 9 bases between the germline ends. The CDR3 length is 13 residues. Germline values: CDR1 ENHRY, CDR2 SYGVKD. Each CDR3 protein gets one entry after TCRdb re-called the 5' RACE reads with MiXCR. The sample lists roughly 770,000 distinct CDR3 sequences, around a sixth occurring once. This clonotype was seen only a few times. What it recognizes is unknown. These sequences were also reported in another study, on T cells expressing NK-cell markers.

Sequencing was done on a sample of PBMCs. The chain is built from TRBV10-3 and TRBJ1-5, with no clear D. The sequence was collected from a woman aged 18-29 years in good health. Here the CDR3 reads CAISEPGLQPQHF. The CDR3, as DNA: TGTGCCATCAGTGAGCCGGGGTTGCAGCCCCAGCATTTT.